What follows is one T cell receptor (beta chain) and its context. Antigen unknown. This sample is drawn from a study of shared clonotypes between healthy human individuals. Broader study findings: The low donor count limited represented genetic and exposure-history diversity.

Replicate sorted-subset PCRs were loaded with about 0.2 ug DNA, about 31,000 T cell genomes. In the original workflow: Sequence data from immunoSEQ were junction-only and lacked quality scores; consequently, filtering differed. The protocol was immunoSEQ multiplex PCR, while the TCRdb copy is restricted to in-frame clones and leaves out a portion. V, J and clone size were drawn from that table, and D and trimming were deduced from the DNA. In the table there are under 700,000 clones, around 96% of which are singletons. Terminally differentiated effector memory CD45RA+ cells were left out of the naive CD8 fraction, which was CD45RO-negative and positively selected for CCR7. Only Caucasian adults living in Nashville, Tennessee made up the donor group. The sequence was obtained from a woman aged 25-40 years in good health. Source material: naive CD8+ T cells sorted from blood.

This CDR3 is CASSLSRGAGSYEQYF. The CDR3 DNA reads TGTGCCAGCAGTTTAAGCCGAGGGGCAGGCTCCTACGAGCAGTACTTC. The chain couples TRBV28 to TRBJ2-7, with D possibly being TRBD1 or TRBD2 (5 bases each). Trimming stripped 2 bases from V and 0 bases from J, with 14 bases between. The CDR3 contains 16 residues. Germline V gene data show CDR1 as MDHEN and CDR2 as SYDVKM.